This note documents a single T cell receptor beta chain sequence. Its antigen is not identified. Germline CDR1 is LGHNA and CDR2 is YSLEER. The V end was cut by 0 bases, the J end by 8 bases, with 19 bases between. The CDR3 runs to 16 residues. This entry is derived from a study of cytomegalovirus exposure and HLA in healthy donors. Study-wide points: In vitro checks showed that a few CMV-associated chains really do target CMV antigens. Donors were assumed by presence/absence analyses to have roughly uniform sequencing depth.

PCR employed 60 Vbeta and 13 Jbeta primers. Here immunoSEQ multiplex PCR was the method, and the copy in TCRdb shows in-frame clones only, minus some. The sample lists 170,000 or so clones, around four fifths occurring once. The V and J genes are TRBV4-3 and TRBJ1-2, with D perhaps matching TRBD1 (6 bases). The origin of this receptor is a woman between 50 and 59 years old in good health and CMV-seropositive. Sample: PBMCs. The CDR3 DNA reads as TGCGCCAGCAGCCAAGATCGCCGAATAGGGGGTCAGGGCTACACCTTC. Encoded protein: CASSQDRRIGGQGYTF.